A single T cell receptor beta chain is shown here with its context. The antigen is not known. The extraction recovered at least 5.5 micrograms of total RNA per sample. This entry belongs to a study of blood T cells in healthy people across ages. Study-wide background: Roughly one uniquely barcoded beta molecule per two T cells was captured. Study findings and constraints: It was held that the diversity estimates obtained from one million T cells were underestimates.

Using a J-beta primer mix together with a sample-barcoded 5' primer, a second PCR was run for about 6 to 12 cycles. TCRdb processed the 5' RACE reads anew with MiXCR; each CDR3 protein has one entry. The sample includes roughly 2 million distinct CDR3 sequences, around half of them seen just once. The CDR3 runs to 15 residues. Germline CDR1 is SGHTA and CDR2 is FQGNSA. The V and J ends lost 1 base and 3 bases respectively, with 10 bases between them. The genes are TRBV7-2 and TRBJ2-1; a weak D match, TRBD1 (5 bases). The sample taken for sequencing was blood. This sequence originates from a woman between 35 and 50 years old in good health. CDR3 nucleotides: TGTGCCAGCAGCTTAGGACAGTACAGCTACAATGAGCAGTTCTTC. Translation: CASSLGQYSYNEQFF.